Detailed here is one T cell receptor beta chain. This sample was taken from a study of cytomegalovirus exposure and HLA in healthy donors. V lost 7 bases to trimming and J lost 0 bases, with 10 bases between them. The CDR3 sequence is 14 residues long. Germline values: CDR1 MNHNS, CDR2 SASEGT. PCR employed 60 Vbeta and 13 Jbeta primers. In the original analysis: It was a later analysis that counted tens of millions of unique TCR beta chains, of which some 12 million were shared. The table came from immunoSEQ multiplex PCR; TCRdb's copy has only in-frame clones and leaves some out. V, J and clone size are taken as reported in that table, and D and trimming were inferred from the DNA itself. This sample's table reports 200,000 to 250,000 clones.

The sequencing input was PBMCs. This receptor was identified in a woman in her twenties or thirties in good health and CMV-seropositive. The chain joins TRBV6-1 to TRBJ2-4; D perhaps matches TRBD1 (6 bases). The CDR3 region is CASIGQLAKNIQYF. CDR3 nucleotide sequence: TGTGCCAGCATAGGACAGTTAGCCAAAAACATTCAGTACTTC.